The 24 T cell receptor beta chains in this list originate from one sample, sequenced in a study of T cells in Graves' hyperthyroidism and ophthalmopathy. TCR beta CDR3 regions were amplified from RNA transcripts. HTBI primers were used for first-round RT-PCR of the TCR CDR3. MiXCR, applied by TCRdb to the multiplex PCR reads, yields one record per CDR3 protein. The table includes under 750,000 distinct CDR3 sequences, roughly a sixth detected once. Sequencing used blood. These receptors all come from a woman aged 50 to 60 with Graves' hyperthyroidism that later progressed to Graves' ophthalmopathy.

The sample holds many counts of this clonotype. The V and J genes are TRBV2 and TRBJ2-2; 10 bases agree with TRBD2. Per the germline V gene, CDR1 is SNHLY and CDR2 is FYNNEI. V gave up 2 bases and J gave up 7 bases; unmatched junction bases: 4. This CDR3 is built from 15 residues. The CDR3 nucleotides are TGTGCCAGCAGTGAAAGACTAGCGGGCGGCGGGGAGCTGTTTTTT. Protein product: CASSERLAGGGELFF.

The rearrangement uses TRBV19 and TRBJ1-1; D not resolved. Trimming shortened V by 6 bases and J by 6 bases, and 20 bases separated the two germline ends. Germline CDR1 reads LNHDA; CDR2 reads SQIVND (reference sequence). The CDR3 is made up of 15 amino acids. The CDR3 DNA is TGTGCCAGTAGAAACTACAAGGATCCGATAGCTGAAGCTTTCTTT. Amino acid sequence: CASRNYKDPIAEAFF.

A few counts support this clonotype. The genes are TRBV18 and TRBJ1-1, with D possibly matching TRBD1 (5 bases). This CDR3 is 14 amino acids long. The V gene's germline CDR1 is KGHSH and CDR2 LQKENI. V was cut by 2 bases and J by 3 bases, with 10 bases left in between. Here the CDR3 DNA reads TGTGCCAGCTCACCAGGGGTAGGGGACACTGAAGCTTTCTTT. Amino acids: CASSPGVGDTEAFF.

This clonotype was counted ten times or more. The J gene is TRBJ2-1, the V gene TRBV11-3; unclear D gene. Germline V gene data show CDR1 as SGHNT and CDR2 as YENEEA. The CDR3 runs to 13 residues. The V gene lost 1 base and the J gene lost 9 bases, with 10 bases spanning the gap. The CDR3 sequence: CASSLGTVGEQFF. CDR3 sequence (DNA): TGTGCCAGCAGCTTAGGTACGGTGGGTGAGCAGTTCTTC.

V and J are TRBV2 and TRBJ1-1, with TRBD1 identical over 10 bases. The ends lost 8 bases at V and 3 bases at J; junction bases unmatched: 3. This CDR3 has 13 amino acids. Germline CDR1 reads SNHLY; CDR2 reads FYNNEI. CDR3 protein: CASLDRGDTEAFF. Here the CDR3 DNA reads TGTGCCAGCCTGGACAGGGGGGACACTGAAGCTTTCTTT.

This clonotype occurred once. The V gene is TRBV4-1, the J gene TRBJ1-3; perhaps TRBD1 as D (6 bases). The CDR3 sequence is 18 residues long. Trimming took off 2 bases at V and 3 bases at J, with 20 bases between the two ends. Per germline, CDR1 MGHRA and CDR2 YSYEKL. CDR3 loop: CASSQLRGQGSFGNTIYF. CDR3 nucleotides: TGCGCCAGCAGCCAACTGCGGGGACAAGGCTCTTTTGGAAACACCATATATTTT.

CDR3 amino acids: CSVDPWGQGKSYGYTF. DNA of the CDR3: TGCAGCGTTGACCCGTGGGGACAGGGGAAAAGTTATGGCTACACCTTC. The V and J genes are TRBV29-1 and TRBJ1-2, with TRBD1 matching 10 bases. Germline lookup yields CDR1 SQVTM and CDR2 ANQGSEA. J was trimmed by 5 bases and V by 3 bases; bases with no gene match: 12. The CDR3 covers 16 residues.

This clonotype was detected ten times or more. CDR3 DNA sequence: TGCAGTGCTAGAGATGTAAGGGACTATGGCTACACCTTC. This translates into CSARDVRDYGYTF. The chain joins TRBV20-1 to TRBJ1-2; D is ambiguous. Per germline, CDR1 DFQATT and CDR2 SNEGSKA (reference sequence). CDR3 length: 13 amino acids. Trimming took off 0 bases at V and 3 bases at J, with 8 bases between the two ends.

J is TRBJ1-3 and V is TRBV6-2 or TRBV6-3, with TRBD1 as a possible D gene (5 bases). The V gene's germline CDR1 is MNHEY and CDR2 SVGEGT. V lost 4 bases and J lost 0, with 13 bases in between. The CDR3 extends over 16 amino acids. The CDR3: CASSWGDRASGNTIYF. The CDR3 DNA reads TGTGCCAGCAGTTGGGGCGACAGAGCCTCTGGAAACACCATATATTTT.

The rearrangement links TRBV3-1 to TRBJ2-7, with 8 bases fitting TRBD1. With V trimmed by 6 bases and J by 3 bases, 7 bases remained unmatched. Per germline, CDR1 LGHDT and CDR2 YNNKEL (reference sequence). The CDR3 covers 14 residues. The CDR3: CASSLRQGYYEQYF. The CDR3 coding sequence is TGTGCCAGCAGTCTAAGACAGGGGTACTACGAGCAGTACTTC.

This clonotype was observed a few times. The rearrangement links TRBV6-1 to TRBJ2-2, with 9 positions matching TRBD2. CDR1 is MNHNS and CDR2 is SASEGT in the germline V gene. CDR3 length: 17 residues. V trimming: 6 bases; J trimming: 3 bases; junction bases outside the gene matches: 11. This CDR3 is CASRTSRAGGYTGELFF. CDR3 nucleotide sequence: TGTGCCAGCAGAACCTCCAGAGCGGGGGGATACACCGGGGAGCTGTTTTTT.

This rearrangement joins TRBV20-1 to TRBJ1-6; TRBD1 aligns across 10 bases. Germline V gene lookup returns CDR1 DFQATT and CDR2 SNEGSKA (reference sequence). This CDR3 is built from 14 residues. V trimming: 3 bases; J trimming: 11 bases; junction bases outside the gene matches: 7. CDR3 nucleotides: TGCAGTGCTAGCCCTCCAGGACAGGGGGCACCCCTCCACTTT. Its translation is CSASPPGQGAPLHF.

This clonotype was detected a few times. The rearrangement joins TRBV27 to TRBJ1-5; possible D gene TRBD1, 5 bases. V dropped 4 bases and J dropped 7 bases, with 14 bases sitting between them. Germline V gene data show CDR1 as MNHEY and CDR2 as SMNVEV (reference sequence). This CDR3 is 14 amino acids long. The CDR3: CASSSTGPGQPQHF. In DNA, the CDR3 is TGTGCCAGCAGTTCCACGGGACCGGGGCAGCCCCAGCATTTT.

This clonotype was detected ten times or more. CDR3 nucleotides: TGTGCCACTACCGGACTAGCGGGCCAAGAGACCCAGTACTTC. Encoded protein: CATTGLAGQETQYF. This chain connects TRBV11-2 to TRBJ2-5; the match to TRBD2 covers 11 bases. V shed 10 bases and J 1 base; nucleotides not matched to a gene: 5. Germline V lookup: CDR1 SGHAT, CDR2 FQNNGV. The length of the CDR3 is 14 residues.

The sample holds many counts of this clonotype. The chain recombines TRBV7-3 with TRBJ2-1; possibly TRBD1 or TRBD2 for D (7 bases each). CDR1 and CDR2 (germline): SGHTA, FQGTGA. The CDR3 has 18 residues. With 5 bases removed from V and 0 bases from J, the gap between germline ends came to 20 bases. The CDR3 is CASSPGGAGAFSYNEQFF. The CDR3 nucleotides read TGTGCCAGCAGCCCAGGGGGGGCGGGGGCTTTCTCCTACAATGAGCAGTTCTTC.

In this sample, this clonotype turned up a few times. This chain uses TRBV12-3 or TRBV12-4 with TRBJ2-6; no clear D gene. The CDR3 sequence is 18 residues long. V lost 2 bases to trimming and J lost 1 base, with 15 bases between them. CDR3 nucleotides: TGTGCCAGCAGTTTATGGCGGCCAGTATATTCTGGGGCCAACGTCCTGACTTTC. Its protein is CASSLWRPVYSGANVLTF.

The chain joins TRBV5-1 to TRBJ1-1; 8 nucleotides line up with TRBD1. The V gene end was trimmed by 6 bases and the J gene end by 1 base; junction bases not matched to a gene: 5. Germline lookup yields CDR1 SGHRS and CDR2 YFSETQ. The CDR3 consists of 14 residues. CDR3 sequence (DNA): TGCGCCAGCATGAGTCAGGGGGCGAACACTGAAGCTTTCTTT. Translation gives CASMSQGANTEAFF.

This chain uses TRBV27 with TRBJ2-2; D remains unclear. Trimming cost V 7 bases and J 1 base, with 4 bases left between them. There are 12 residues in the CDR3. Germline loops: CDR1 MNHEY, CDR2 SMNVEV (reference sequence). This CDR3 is CASKENTGELFF. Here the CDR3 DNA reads TGTGCCAGCAAAGAGAACACCGGGGAGCTGTTTTTT.

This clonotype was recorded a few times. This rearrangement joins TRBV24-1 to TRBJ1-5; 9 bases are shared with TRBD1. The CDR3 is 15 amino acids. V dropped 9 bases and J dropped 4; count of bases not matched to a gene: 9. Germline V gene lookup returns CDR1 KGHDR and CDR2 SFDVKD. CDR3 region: CATAPDRGTNQPQHF. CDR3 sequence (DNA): TGTGCCACCGCCCCCGACAGGGGGACGAATCAGCCCCAGCATTTT.

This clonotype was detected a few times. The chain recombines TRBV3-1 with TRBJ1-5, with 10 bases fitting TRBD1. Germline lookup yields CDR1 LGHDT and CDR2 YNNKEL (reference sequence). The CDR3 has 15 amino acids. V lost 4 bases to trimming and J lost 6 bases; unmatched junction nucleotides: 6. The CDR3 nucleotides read TGTGCCAGCAGCCCCAGGACAGGGGGTAGTCAGCCCCAGCATTTT. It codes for CASSPRTGGSQPQHF.

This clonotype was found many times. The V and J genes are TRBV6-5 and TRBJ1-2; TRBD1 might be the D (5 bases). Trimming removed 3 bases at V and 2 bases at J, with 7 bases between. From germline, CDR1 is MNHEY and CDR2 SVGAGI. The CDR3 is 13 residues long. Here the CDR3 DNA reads TGTGCCAGCAGTTATGACAGAAACTATGGCTACACCTTC. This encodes CASSYDRNYGYTF.

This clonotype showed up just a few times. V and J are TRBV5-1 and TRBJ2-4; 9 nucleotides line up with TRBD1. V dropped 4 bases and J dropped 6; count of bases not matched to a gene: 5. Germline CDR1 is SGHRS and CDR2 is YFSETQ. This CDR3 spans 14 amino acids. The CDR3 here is CASSKDRGRNIQYF. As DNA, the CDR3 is TGCGCCAGCAGCAAGGACAGGGGAAGAAACATTCAGTACTTC.

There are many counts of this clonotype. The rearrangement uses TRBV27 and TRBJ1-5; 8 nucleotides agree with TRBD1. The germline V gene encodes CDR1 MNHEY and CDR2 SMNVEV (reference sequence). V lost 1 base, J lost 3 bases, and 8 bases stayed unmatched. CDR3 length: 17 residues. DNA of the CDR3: TGTGCCAGCAGTTTATTATGGACAGGGCGGAACAATCAGCCCCAGCATTTT. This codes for CASSLLWTGRNNQPQHF.

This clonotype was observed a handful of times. The CDR3 loop reads CASSFLGLAKNIQYF. CDR3 sequence (DNA): TGTGCCAGCAGCTTTCTGGGATTAGCCAAAAACATTCAGTACTTC. The chain couples TRBV7-9 to TRBJ2-4; D ambiguous. With 3 bases removed from V and 0 bases from J, the gap between germline ends came to 9 bases. The CDR3 is 15 residues long. Germline assignment: CDR1 SEHNR and CDR2 FQNEAQ (reference sequence). The full variable domain, rest sourced from reference TRBV7-9 and TRBJ2-4, is DTGVSQNPRHKITKRGQNVTFRCDPISEHNRLYWYRQTLGQGPEFLTYFQNEAQLEKSRLLSDRFSAERPKGSFSTLEIQRTEQGDSAMYLCASSFLGLAKNIQYFGAGTRLSVL.